These 8 T cell receptor beta chains share one sample of origin, sequenced in a study of a mutant IDH1 vaccine in newly diagnosed glioma (TCRdb year 2021). Preparation of the library involved the immunoSEQ multiplex PCR assay. As stored in TCRdb, this immuneACCESS dataset retains in-frame rearrangements with V and J assigned. A fraction of the clones does not appear; measured against another copy, unresolved V genes explain less than half of the discrepancy, and the remainder lacks a known reason. For this sample there are tens of thousands of clones; roughly 90% appear just once. Of the sample, 9.2% falls within the top ten clones. The time point label for this specimen denotes: baseline, week 1 (first vaccination visit). The treatment or condition label here, explained by the study, means: pre-vaccination baseline after standard-of-care therapy. The sample here was PBMCs, taken from a glioma patient treated with radiotherapy, temozolomide or both. The receptors were sampled from a man aged 30-40 years with glioma.

The chain joins TRBV12-5 to TRBJ2-7; TRBD2 agrees at 7 bases. J gave up 2 bases and V 0 bases, and 4 bases lay outside the gene matches. The germline V gene encodes CDR1 LGHNT and CDR2 FRNRAP. The CDR3 covers 15 residues. DNA of the CDR3: TGTGCTAGTGGTTTGGTACAAGGACTAGCCTACGAGCAGTACTTC. This sequence encodes CASGLVQGLAYEQYF.

This sequence joins TRBV7-9 and TRBJ2-3, with D uncertain. CDR1 and CDR2 from the germline V gene are SEHNR and FQNEAQ (reference sequence). This CDR3 comprises 13 residues. V lost 4 bases and J 4 bases, leaving 9 bases between the germline ends. The DNA of the CDR3 is TGTGCCAGCAGCTCCGGTCGAGCAGATACGCAGTATTTT. Translation gives CASSSGRADTQYF.

V and J are TRBV12-5 and TRBJ2-1, with D tentatively TRBD2 (6 bases). Per the germline V gene, CDR1 is LGHNT and CDR2 is FRNRAP. This CDR3 is 13 amino acids long. V was trimmed by 3 bases and J by 6 bases, leaving 9 bases between them. CDR3 DNA sequence: TGTGCTAGTGGTTTCGGACTATTCAATGAGCAGTTCTTC. Its translation is CASGFGLFNEQFF.

The chain is built from TRBV7-9 and TRBJ2-3, with D possibly being TRBD2 (5 bases). The CDR3 is 14 residues long. Germline CDR1 SEHNR, CDR2 FQNEAQ (reference sequence). V lost 5 bases and J lost 6, with 15 bases in between. CDR3 bases: TGTGCCAGCAGCCTGACGGCGGACTCGGATACGCAGTATTTT. Its translation: CASSLTADSDTQYF.

The rearrangement links TRBV2 to TRBJ2-5, with D possibly matching TRBD1 (6 bases). This CDR3 has 14 residues. V was pared by 6 bases and J by 0 bases, with 11 bases between. Germline V lookup: CDR1 SNHLY, CDR2 FYNNEI. CDR3 amino acids: CASSPRGYQETQYF. Written as DNA, the CDR3 is TGTGCCAGCAGCCCTAGGGGGTACCAAGAGACCCAGTACTTC. Full variable domain (outside the CDR3, taken from reference TRBV2 and TRBJ2-5): EPEVTQTPSHQVTQMGQEVILRCVPISNHLYFYWYRQILGQKVEFLVSFYNNEISEKSEIFDDQFSVERPDGSNFTLKIRSTKLEDSAMYFCASSPRGYQETQYFGPGTRLLVL.

The chain couples TRBV18 to TRBJ1-1, with D perhaps TRBD1 (6 bases). Trimming took off 3 bases at V and 2 bases at J, with 7 bases between the two ends. The CDR3 totals 13 residues. CDR1 and CDR2 (germline): KGHSH, LQKENI. The CDR3 region has the DNA TGTGCCAGCTCACCGGGACATAACACTGAAGCTTTCTTT. Its translation is CASSPGHNTEAFF.

This chain joins TRBV15 and TRBJ1-5; D is perhaps TRBD1 (5 bases). V was cut by 1 base and J by 6 bases, with 10 bases left in between. Germline V lookup: CDR1 LNHNV, CDR2 YYDKDF (reference sequence). The CDR3 extends over 14 amino acids. CDR3 coding DNA: TGTGCCACCAGCAGAGCCGGGGGAAGTCAGCCCCAGCATTTT. Translated: CATSRAGGSQPQHF.

This clone was found once. The V call is TRBV7-9, the J call TRBJ1-2; 7 bases are a match to TRBD1. Germline V CDR1 and CDR2: SEHNR, FQNEAQ (reference sequence). The CDR3 extends over 17 amino acids. The junction had 11 bases not matched to a gene; V was cut back by 1 base and J by 3 bases. The CDR3 sequence is CASSLVSQGERDYGYTF. The CDR3 DNA reads as TGTGCCAGCAGCTTAGTCAGCCAGGGGGAACGGGACTATGGCTACACCTTC.